Included here is one T cell receptor (beta chain) sequence, with context. The data originate from a study of blood T cell repertoires in COVID-19. Overall study context: COVID-19 samples from acute and convalescent phases originated in the United States, Italy and Spain. T cells, B-cell-depleted T cells, or PBMCs provided the cDNA or gDNA that served as material.

The germline V gene encodes CDR1 LNHDA and CDR2 SQIVND (reference sequence). The CDR3 runs 15 residues. Losses at the gene ends were 3 bases for V and 3 bases for J; bases not matched to a gene: 8. During active infection, Seattle patients enrolled and were then monitored through disease. How the authors handled the data: For nucleated cells, counts were estimated from reference gene primer amplification. TCRdb keeps only in-frame clones here, not all; method: immunoSEQ multiplex PCR. Clonal size and the V and J genes are those of that table, whereas D and trimming came from the DNA. The sample lists about 170,000 clones, around 90% occurring once.

V usage is TRBV19 and J usage is TRBJ2-7, with 7 positions matching TRBD2. The clonotype comes from a young man with COVID-19, enrolled during active disease. The sequenced sample was peripheral blood. This CDR3 is CASSIGRGRNYEQYF. As DNA, the CDR3 is TGTGCCAGTAGTATCGGTCGCGGGAGAAACTACGAGCAGTACTTC. Full variable domain (remainder filled in from reference TRBV19 and TRBJ2-7): DGGITQSPKYLFRKEGQNVTLSCEQNLNHDAMYWYRQDPGQGLRLIYYSQIVNDFQKGDIAEGYSVSREKKESFPLTVTSAQKNPTAFYLCASSIGRGRNYEQYFGPGTRLTVT.